The 15 T cell receptor beta chains below all came from one sample that was sequenced in a study of metastatic and nonmetastatic thyroid tumors. Until they underwent thyroid surgery, no patient had received any treatment. TCRdb re-called the PCR reads with MiXCR. The table records tens of thousands of clones, 9.5% to 15% of them present only once. Material: tumor tissue. The source of these receptors is a female donor with papillary thyroid cancer or a benign thyroid nodule (not recorded which). Some clones in this sample may be carry-over from other donors' samples.

This clone was seen repeatedly, ten times or more. The chain combines TRBV7-2 with TRBJ1-2, with D perhaps matching TRBD1 (5 bases). Germline CDR1 is SGHTA and CDR2 is FQGNSA. The CDR3 contains 14 residues. V was shortened by 5 bases and J by 5 bases, with 15 bases between the two germline ends. Written as DNA, the CDR3 is TGTGCCAGCAGCACCGACAGCTACCTTTATGGCTACACCTTC. Protein: CASSTDSYLYGYTF.

There are many counts of this clone. Other DNA sequences in this sample translate to the same CDR3. This rearrangement joins TRBV27 to TRBJ2-7; no definite D call. Germline-derived CDR1 and CDR2 are MNHEY and SMNVEV (reference sequence). This CDR3 has 15 amino acids. Trimming shortened V by 6 bases and J by 2 bases, and 17 bases separated the two germline ends. The CDR3 here is CASSPSVLETYEQYF. CDR3 DNA: TGTGCCAGCAGCCCCTCTGTGCTGGAAACCTACGAGCAGTACTTC.

This clone was counted ten times or more. It is unclear where the CDR3 begins or ends on the DNA, so no DNA is shown, and the CDR3 is as TCRdb lists it. The chain recombines TRBV11-3 with TRBJ2-5; the D call TRBD2 from the table was never checked on the DNA. From germline, CDR1 is SGHNT and CDR2 YENEEA. A total of 19 residues make up the CDR3, ends included. The CDR3 here is CASSTSGLAGVSALETQYF.

This clone has ten or more counts. V gene TRBV20-1 combines with J gene TRBJ2-1; the D gene is possibly TRBD1 (5 bases). Germline-derived CDR1 and CDR2 are DFQATT and SNEGSKA (reference sequence). Trimming shortened V by 5 bases and J by 5 bases, and 19 bases separated the two germline ends. This CDR3 is 15 amino acids long. The CDR3 bases are TGCAGTGCTCGGAACGACCCCAGGGTTCACAATGAGCAGTTCTTC. Its protein product is CSARNDPRVHNEQFF.

The V call is TRBV11-3, the J call TRBJ2-1; TRBD2 matches at 7 bases. V dropped 5 bases and J dropped 8; count of bases not matched to a gene: 6. CDR1 and CDR2 from the germline V gene are SGHNT and YENEEA. The CDR3 sequence is 13 residues long. This CDR3 is CASSPGRGDEQFF. The DNA for the CDR3 is TGTGCCAGCAGCCCAGGGAGGGGCGATGAGCAGTTCTTC.

This clone has a count of ten or more. This sequence joins TRBV5-1 and TRBJ2-3, with 9 nucleotides matching TRBD2. V was pared by 5 bases and J by 5 bases, with 9 bases of the junction left unmatched. The CDR3 length is 15 residues. Germline V CDR1 and CDR2: SGHRS, YFSETQ. The CDR3 sequence is CASRFSAGGRDTQYF. The CDR3 DNA follows: TGCGCCAGCAGATTCTCAGCGGGGGGTCGAGATACGCAGTATTTT. The full variable domain, in which reference TRBV5-1 and TRBJ2-3 provide the parts outside the CDR3, is KAGVTQTPRYLIKTRGQQVTLSCSPISGHRSVSWYQQTPGQGLQFLFEYFSETQRNKGNFPGRFSGRQFSNSRSEMNVSTLELGDSALYLCASRFSAGGRDTQYFGPGTRLTVL.

There are a few counts of this clone. This may be a read error: a much more frequent sequence differs by one nucleotide. The V gene is TRBV24-1, the J gene TRBJ2-1; 9 nucleotides align to TRBD2. J gave up 7 bases and V 3 bases, and 12 bases lay outside the gene matches. Germline-derived CDR1 and CDR2 are KGHDR and SFDVKD. This CDR3 is 17 amino acids long. The CDR3 nucleotides read TGTGCCACCAGTGATAGAGGCGGGAGGGCCCCGGGGAATGAGCAGTTCTTC. The encoded protein is CATSDRGGRAPGNEQFF.

This clone was seen ten or more times. The J gene is TRBJ1-3, the V gene TRBV11-3, with D unclear. Trimming pared 5 bases from V and 0 bases from J, leaving 11 bases between. The CDR3 has 15 residues. The germline gives CDR1 SGHNT, CDR2 YENEEA. DNA for the CDR3: TGTGCCAGCAGCCCCGAGGCGAGCTCTGGAAACACCATATATTTT. As protein: CASSPEASSGNTIYF. The complete variable domain, with remaining parts taken from reference TRBV11-3 and TRBJ1-3, reads EAGVVQSPRYKIIEKKQPVAFWCNPISGHNTLYWYLQNLGQGPELLIRYENEEAVDDSQLPKDRFSAERLKGVDSTLKIQPAELGDSAVYLCASSPEASSGNTIYFGEGSWLTVV.

This clone was seen ten or more times. CDR3 bases: TGTGCCAGCAGTGAAAGAGTAGGGGGGCCCTACGAGCAGTACTTC. Amino acids: CASSERVGGPYEQYF. The gene calls are TRBV6-1 and TRBJ2-7; D possibly uses TRBD1 or TRBD2 (6 bases each). The length of the CDR3 is 15 residues. With 2 bases removed from V and 2 bases from J, the gap between germline ends came to 13 bases. The germline gives CDR1 MNHNS, CDR2 SASEGT.

The chain employs TRBV20-1 and TRBJ2-3, with TRBD2 as a possible D gene (6 bases). Germline CDR1 DFQATT, CDR2 SNEGSKA (reference sequence). CDR3 size: 15 residues. V gave up 5 bases and J gave up 1 base, with 16 bases separating them. CDR3 in amino acids: CSALGGESGTDTQYF. For the CDR3, the DNA is TGCAGTGCTCTGGGCGGGGAGTCGGGCACAGATACGCAGTATTTT.

In its sample, this clone was seen a few times. A clone one base away is much larger, so this may be a read error. The V call is TRBV28, the J call TRBJ1-5; D possibly corresponds to TRBD1 (6 bases). Germline CDR1 MDHEN, CDR2 SYDVKM. Between the trimmed V and J ends, which lost 2 bases and 10 bases, there was a span of 12 bases. The CDR3 sequence is 13 residues long. CDR3: CASSLEGDHPQHF. CDR3 bases: TGTGCCAGCAGTTTAGAGGGGGACCATCCCCAGCATTTT.

This clone was recorded many times. The J gene is TRBJ1-3, the V gene TRBV15; D may be TRBD1 (5 bases). Trimming pared 3 bases from V and 4 bases from J, leaving 22 bases between. The CDR3 is made up of 18 amino acids. CDR1 and CDR2 (germline): LNHNV, YYDKDF (reference sequence). The DNA of the CDR3 is TGTGCCACCAGCAGCCGGGAAGGGGCCGGGCCCGCGGGAAACACCATATATTTT. Encoded protein: CATSSREGAGPAGNTIYF.

The chain employs TRBV12-3 or TRBV12-4 and TRBJ2-5, with D maybe TRBD2 (5 bases). Trimming took 9 bases from V and 4 from J, leaving 9 bases between them. The CDR3 extends over 11 amino acids. CDR3 region: CARPEAETQYF. DNA for the CDR3: TGTGCCAGGCCGGAGGCAGAGACCCAGTACTTC.

For this clone: It may be a read error: a sequence one base away is much more abundant. CDR3 sequence (DNA): TGCAGTGCTAGAACGGGGTACGAGCAGTACTTC. This sequence encodes CSARTGYEQYF. The V and J genes are TRBV20-1 and TRBJ2-7; D is perhaps TRBD2 (5 bases). The germline V gene encodes CDR1 DFQATT and CDR2 SNEGSKA (reference sequence). Trimming removed 2 bases from V and 4 bases from J, with 6 bases in between. The CDR3 length is 11 residues.

J is TRBJ2-7 and V is TRBV18; a weak D match, TRBD2 (6 bases). CDR3 length: 13 amino acids. Germline V gene data show CDR1 as KGHSH and CDR2 as LQKENI. V dropped 3 bases and J dropped 3 bases, with 9 bases sitting between them. The CDR3 protein is CASSPGTHYEQYF. CDR3 DNA sequence: TGTGCCAGCTCACCCGGGACTCACTACGAGCAGTACTTC. The whole variable domain, filled in from reference TRBV18 and TRBJ2-7, reads NAGVMQNPRHLVRRRGQEARLRCSPMKGHSHVYWYRQLPEEGLKFMVYLQKENIIDESGMPKERFSAEFPKEGPSILRIQQVVRGDSAAYFCASSPGTHYEQYFGPGTRLTVT.